This T cell receptor (beta chain) was found in a study of cytomegalovirus exposure and HLA in healthy donors. Study findings and constraints: Rarity held for most TCR sequences, but there were some public TCRs that occurred in many donors. As a later analysis showed, several of the most significant clusters appeared to be linked to common viral pathogens. Listed as cytomegalovirus-associated were 170 or so TCR beta chains. The number of N-insertions in an Asian-associated ancestry cluster was reportedly below the approximately 690-donor mean in a later analysis.

Deletions cut 5 bases from V and 0 bases from J, with 12 bases between. Germline CDR1 is SGHRS and CDR2 is YFSETQ. The CDR3 extends over 14 amino acids. Primers included in the PCR were 60 Vbeta and 13 Jbeta primers. The method was immunoSEQ multiplex PCR; TCRdb's version includes in-frame clones alone and lacks a portion of them. The sample shows 150,000 to 180,000 clones, about 76% of them seen only once. On this clone: Its antigen is as yet unknown.

The clonotype originates from a man aged 25-45 years in good health and CMV-seropositive. The sequencing sample was made of PBMCs. The chain has TRBV5-1 and TRBJ2-7, with D unclear. The CDR3 DNA is TGCGCCAGCAGTGGGCAGATAGGCTCCTACGAGCAGTACTTC. Translating gives CASSGQIGSYEQYF. Together with reference TRBV5-1 and TRBJ2-7, the CDR3 gives the full variable domain: KAGVTQTPRYLIKTRGQQVTLSCSPISGHRSVSWYQQTPGQGLQFLFEYFSETQRNKGNFPGRFSGRQFSNSRSEMNVSTLELGDSALYLCASSGQIGSYEQYFGPGTRLTVT.